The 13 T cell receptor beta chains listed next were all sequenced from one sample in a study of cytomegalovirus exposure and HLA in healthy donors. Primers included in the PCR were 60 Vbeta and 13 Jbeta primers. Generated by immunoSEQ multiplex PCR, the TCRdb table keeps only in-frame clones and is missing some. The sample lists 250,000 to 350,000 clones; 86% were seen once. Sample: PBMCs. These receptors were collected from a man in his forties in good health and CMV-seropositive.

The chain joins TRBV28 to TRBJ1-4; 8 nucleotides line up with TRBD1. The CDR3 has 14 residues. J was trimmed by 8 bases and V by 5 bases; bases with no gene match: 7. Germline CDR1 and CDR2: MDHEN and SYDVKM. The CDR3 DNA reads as TGTGCCAGCAGTCTGGACAGGGTCGGGGAAAAACTGTTTTTT. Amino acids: CASSLDRVGEKLFF.

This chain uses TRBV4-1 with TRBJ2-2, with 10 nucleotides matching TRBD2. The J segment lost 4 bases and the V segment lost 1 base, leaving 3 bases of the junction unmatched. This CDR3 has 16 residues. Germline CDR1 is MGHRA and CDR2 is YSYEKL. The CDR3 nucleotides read TGCGCCAGCAGCCAAGGCCTAGCGGGAGCCACCGGGGAGCTGTTTTTT. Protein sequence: CASSQGLAGATGELFF.

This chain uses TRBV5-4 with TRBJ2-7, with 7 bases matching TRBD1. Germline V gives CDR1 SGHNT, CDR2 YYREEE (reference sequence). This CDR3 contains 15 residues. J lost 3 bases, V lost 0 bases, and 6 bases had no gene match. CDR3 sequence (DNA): TGTGCCAGCAGCTTGGCCAGTCGGACAGGCTACGAGCAGTACTTC. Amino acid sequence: CASSLASRTGYEQYF.

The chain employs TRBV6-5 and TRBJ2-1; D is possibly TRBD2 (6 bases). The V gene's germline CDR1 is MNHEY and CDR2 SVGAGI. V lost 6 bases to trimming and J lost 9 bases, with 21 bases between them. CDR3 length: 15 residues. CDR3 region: CASSPRGPQGGEQFF. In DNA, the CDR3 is TGTGCCAGCAGCCCGAGGGGACCCCAGGGAGGTGAGCAGTTCTTC.

The CDR3 DNA is TGTGCCAGCAGTCGCCTGGGCCACTATGGCTACACCTTC. It is translated as CASSRLGHYGYTF. This chain connects TRBV28 to TRBJ1-2, with no clear D. Trimming took 5 bases from V and 3 from J, leaving 10 bases between them. CDR1 and CDR2 from the germline V gene are MDHEN and SYDVKM. The CDR3 covers 13 residues.

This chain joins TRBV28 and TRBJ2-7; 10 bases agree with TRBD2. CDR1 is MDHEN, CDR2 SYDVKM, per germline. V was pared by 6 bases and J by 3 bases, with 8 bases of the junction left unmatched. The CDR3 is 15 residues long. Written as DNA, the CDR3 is TGTGCCAGCAGACGACTAGCGGGTCCTCTCTACGAGCAGTACTTC. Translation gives CASRRLAGPLYEQYF. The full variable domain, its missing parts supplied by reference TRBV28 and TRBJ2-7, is DVKVTQSSRYLVKRTGEKVFLECVQDMDHENMFWYRQDPGLGLRLIYFSYDVKMKEKGDIPEGYSVSREKKERFSLILESASTNQTSMYLCASRRLAGPLYEQYFGPGTRLTVT.

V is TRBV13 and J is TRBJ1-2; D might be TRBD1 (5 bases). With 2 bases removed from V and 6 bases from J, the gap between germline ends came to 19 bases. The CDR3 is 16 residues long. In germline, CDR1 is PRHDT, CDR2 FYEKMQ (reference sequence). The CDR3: CASSLQGRGLLNGYTF. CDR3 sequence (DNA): TGTGCCAGCAGCTTACAGGGCCGCGGCTTATTAAATGGCTACACCTTC.

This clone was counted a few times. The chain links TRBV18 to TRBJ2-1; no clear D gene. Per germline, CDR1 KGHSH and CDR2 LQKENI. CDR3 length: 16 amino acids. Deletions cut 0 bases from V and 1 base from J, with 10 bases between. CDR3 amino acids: CASSPPARWSYNEQFF. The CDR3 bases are TGTGCCAGCTCACCACCGGCACGTTGGTCCTACAATGAGCAGTTCTTC.

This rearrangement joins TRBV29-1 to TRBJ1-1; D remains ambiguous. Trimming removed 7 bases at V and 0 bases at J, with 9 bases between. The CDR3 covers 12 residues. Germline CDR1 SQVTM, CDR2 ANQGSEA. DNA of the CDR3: TGCAGCGCTCGAGCCTTGAACACTGAAGCTTTCTTT. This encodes CSARALNTEAFF.

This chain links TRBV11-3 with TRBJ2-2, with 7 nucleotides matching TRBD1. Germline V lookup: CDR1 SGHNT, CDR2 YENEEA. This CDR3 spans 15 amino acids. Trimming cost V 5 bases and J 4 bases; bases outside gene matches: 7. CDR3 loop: CASSEGAGITGELFF. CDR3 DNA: TGTGCCAGCAGCGAGGGGGCAGGGATCACCGGGGAGCTGTTTTTT.

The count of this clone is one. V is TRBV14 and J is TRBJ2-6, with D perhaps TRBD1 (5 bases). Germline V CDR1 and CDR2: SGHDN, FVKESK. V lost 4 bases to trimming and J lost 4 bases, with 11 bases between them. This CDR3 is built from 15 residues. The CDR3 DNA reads TGTGCCAGCAGCCCCTACAGGACCGGGGCCAACGTCCTGACTTTC. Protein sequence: CASSPYRTGANVLTF.

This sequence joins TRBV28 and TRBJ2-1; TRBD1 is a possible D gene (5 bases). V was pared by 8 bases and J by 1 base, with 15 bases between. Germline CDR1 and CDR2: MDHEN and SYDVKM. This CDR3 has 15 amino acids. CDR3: CASVDSVKSYNEQFF. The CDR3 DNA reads TGTGCCAGCGTAGACAGCGTAAAGTCCTACAATGAGCAGTTCTTC.

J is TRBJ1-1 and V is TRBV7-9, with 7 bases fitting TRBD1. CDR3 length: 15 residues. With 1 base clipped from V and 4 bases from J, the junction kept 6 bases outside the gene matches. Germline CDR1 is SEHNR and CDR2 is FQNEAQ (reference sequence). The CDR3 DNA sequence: TGTGCCAGCAGCTTAGTAGGTGCAGGGGGCACTGAAGCTTTCTTT. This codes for CASSLVGAGGTEAFF.